The following is a TCR beta chain sequence with its context. Its antigen is not identified. Method: immunoSEQ multiplex PCR; TCRdb's copy keeps in-frame clones and lacks some. The data contain more than 80,000 clones, about 90% of them singletons. This entry comes from a study of OX40 agonist ivuxolimab in advanced cancers. Whole-study context: Patients were dosed with the agonistic anti-OX40 (CD134) antibody ivuxolimab. Administration of intravenous ivuxolimab to patients occurred every 2 weeks at 0.01 to 10 mg/kg. Study observations and caveats: There were, on average, more expanded clones in CD8+ T cells than in CD4+.

V shed 0 bases and J 1 base; nucleotides not matched to a gene: 3. CDR1 is MNHEY, CDR2 SMNVEV, per germline (reference sequence). The CDR3 spans 15 residues. V usage is TRBV27 and J usage is TRBJ2-7, with 7 positions matching TRBD1. The sample here was CD4+ or CD8+ T cells sorted from blood, taken in a trial of the OX40 agonist ivuxolimab. This clonotype was sampled from an adult with an advanced solid tumor such as melanoma, head and neck, liver or kidney cancer. Written as DNA, the CDR3 is TGTGCCAGCAGTTTATCTGACAGGGCGTCCTACGAGCAGTACTTC. Translating it yields CASSLSDRASYEQYF.